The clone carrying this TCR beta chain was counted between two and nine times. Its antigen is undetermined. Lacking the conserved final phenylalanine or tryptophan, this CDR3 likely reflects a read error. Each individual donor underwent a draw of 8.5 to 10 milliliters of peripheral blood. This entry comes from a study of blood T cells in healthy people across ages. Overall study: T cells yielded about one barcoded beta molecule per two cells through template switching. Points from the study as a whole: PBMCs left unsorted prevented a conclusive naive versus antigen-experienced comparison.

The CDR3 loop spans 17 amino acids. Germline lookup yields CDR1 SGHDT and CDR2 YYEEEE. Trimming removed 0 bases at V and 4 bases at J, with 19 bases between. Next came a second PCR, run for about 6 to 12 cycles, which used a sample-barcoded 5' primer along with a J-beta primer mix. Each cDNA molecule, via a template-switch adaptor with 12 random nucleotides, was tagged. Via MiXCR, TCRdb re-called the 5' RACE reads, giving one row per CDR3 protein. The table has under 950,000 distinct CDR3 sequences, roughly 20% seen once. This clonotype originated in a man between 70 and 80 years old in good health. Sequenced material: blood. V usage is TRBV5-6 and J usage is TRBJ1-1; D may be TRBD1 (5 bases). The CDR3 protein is CASSLVGEGGRFTEAFS. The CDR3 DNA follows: TGTGCCAGCAGCTTGGTGGGGGAGGGCGGGAGGTTCACTGAAGCTTTCTCT.